These T cell receptor beta chains were read from a single sample in a study of blood T cell repertoires in COVID-19. TCRdb's copy holds only in-frame clones and misses some; the assay was immunoSEQ multiplex PCR. Among roughly 200,000 clones listed, less than 85% were seen once. Sequencing was done on a sample of PBMCs or T cells enriched from blood (not recorded which). These receptors came from a woman between 55 and 75 years old with acute COVID-19. Each CDR3 is given with its conserved first and last residue. The D gene is left open where the match is weak. Where a row states a size, it is once, few, many or the class of an expanded clone; other rows omit it.

v_gene	len	d_gene	abundance	j_gene	CDR3nt	CDR3aa
TRBV6-6	15	TRBD1	NA	TRBJ1-1	TGTGCCAGCAGGGGTTCGGACAGGGGGCGCGCTGAAGCTTTCTTT	CASRGSDRGRAEAFF
TRBV10-3	13	NA	many	TRBJ2-2	TGTGCCATCACCATGACAGAAGCCGGGGAGCTGTTTTTT	CAITMTEAGELFF
TRBV5-1	16	NA	NA	TRBJ2-3	TGCGCCAGCAGCCCCGAGGGGACTCGCTTCCCAGATACGCAGTATTTT	CASSPEGTRFPDTQYF
TRBV6-1	16	TRBD2	NA	TRBJ2-5	TGTGCCAGCAGTGGCCTACTAGCGGGGGCCTCGGGGACCCAGTACTTC	CASSGLLAGASGTQYF
TRBV6-5	15	NA	NA	TRBJ2-7	TGTGCCAGCAACCGAAGGAGGGAAGGCTCCTACGAGCAGTACTTC	CASNRRREGSYEQYF
TRBV5-6	14	TRBD1	NA	TRBJ1-3	TGTGCCAGCACCCAGACAGGGTCTGGAAACACCATATATTTT	CASTQTGSGNTIYF
TRBV13	18	NA	NA	TRBJ1-1	TGTGCCAGCAGTCATGACAGGTCCTCGCCCGACCGTAGCCCTGAAGCTTTCTTT	CASSHDRSSPDRSPEAFF
TRBV7-6	12	NA	NA	TRBJ2-2	TGTGCCAGCAGATCATACACCGGGGAGCTGTTTTTT	CASRSYTGELFF
TRBV9	15	TRBD1	few	TRBJ1-5	TGTGCCAGCAGCGCCGGACAGGGATCGGATCAGCCCCAGCATTTT	CASSAGQGSDQPQHF
TRBV27	16	NA	NA	TRBJ1-2	TGTGCCAGCAGTTCCGACAGCCTCCGGGCAACATATGGCTACACCTTC	CASSSDSLRATYGYTF
TRBV11-2	15	NA	NA	TRBJ1-2	TGTGCCAGCAGCGGAGGGGGGGCGTACGCGGGCGGCTACACCTTC	CASSGGGAYAGGYTF
TRBV9	15	NA	NA	TRBJ1-3	TGTGCCAGCAGCGTAGGGGGAGTTACTGGAAACACCATATATTTT	CASSVGGVTGNTIYF
TRBV13	14	NA	NA	TRBJ2-3	TGTGCCAGCAGCTTAGGAGGGGGGGCAGATACGCAGTATTTT	CASSLGGGADTQYF
TRBV12-2	24	NA	NA	TRBJ2-1	TGTGCAAGTCGCTTATGGCCCCACCGCTGGACAGGGAATCTTAGGGACGGTACGTACAATGAGCAGTTCTTC	CASRLWPHRWTGNLRDGTYNEQFF
TRBV19	15	TRBD1	NA	TRBJ1-5	TGTGCCAGTAGTACCCAGACAGGGACCAATCAGCCCCAGCATTTT	CASSTQTGTNQPQHF
TRBV7-9	18	TRBD1	few	TRBJ2-4	TGTGCCAGCAGCTCCGGGACAGGGGGTTTGTTGGCCAAAAACATTCAGTACTTC	CASSSGTGGLLAKNIQYF
TRBV7-9	16	NA	NA	TRBJ2-4	TGTGCCAGCAGCTTCCCTTCCGGGAGAGCCAAAAACATTCAGTACTTC	CASSFPSGRAKNIQYF
TRBV24-1	15	TRBD1	NA	TRBJ1-3	TGTGCCACCAGTGACGGACAGGGGACGGGAAACACCATATATTTT	CATSDGQGTGNTIYF
TRBV7-2	15	NA	NA	TRBJ2-1	TGTGCCAGCAGCGTAGACTTCAACTCCTACAATGAGCAGTTCTTC	CASSVDFNSYNEQFF
TRBV30	14	NA	NA	TRBJ2-4	TGTGCCTGGAGCTCCCCAGGGGTCCAAAACATTCAGTACTTC	CAWSSPGVQNIQYF
TRBV7-9	14	TRBD1	NA	TRBJ2-1	TGTGCCTCGGAGGGGACAGGGGGAGTCAATGAGCAGTTCTTC	CASEGTGGVNEQFF
TRBV19	13	NA	NA	TRBJ2-5	TGTGCCAGTACTCCCCCAGGGGGGGAGACCCAGTACTTC	CASTPPGGETQYF
TRBV6-1	18	TRBD1	NA	TRBJ2-6	TGTGCCAGCAGTGATGAGGGGGCAGCCTCCTCTGGGGCCAACGTCCTGACTTTC	CASSDEGAASSGANVLTF
TRBV28	15	NA	NA	TRBJ2-4	TGTGCCAGCAGTTCCCGGGAACTAGCCAAAAACATTCAGTACTTC	CASSSRELAKNIQYF
TRBV11-2	15	TRBD1	NA	TRBJ1-2	TGTGCCAGCAGCTTACCTCAGGGGGCGATCTATGGCTACACCTTC	CASSLPQGAIYGYTF
TRBV27	14	TRBD1	few	TRBJ1-5	TGTGCCAGCAGTCCCAAGACAGGGGGCCAGCCCCAGCATTTT	CASSPKTGGQPQHF
TRBV7-9	14	TRBD1	NA	TRBJ2-5	TGTGCCAGCAGGGTGACAGGGGCCCAAGAGACCCAGTACTTC	CASRVTGAQETQYF
TRBV5-1	12	NA	once	TRBJ2-1	TGCGCCAGCAGCTTGGATCGGTTTGAGCAGTTCTTC	CASSLDRFEQFF
TRBV4-3	18	NA	NA	TRBJ1-4	TGCGCCAGCAGCCAAGACACCCCGCGTGGGGGAGGGAATGAAAAACTGTTTTTT	CASSQDTPRGGGNEKLFF
TRBV4-1	16	NA	NA	TRBJ1-2	TGCGCCAGCAGCCAAGAGGTCAGGACAGTGAACTATGGCTACACCTTC	CASSQEVRTVNYGYTF